This T cell receptor (beta chain) was retrieved from a study of T cell clonotyping in hematopoietic cell transplantation. Noted time point: recipient sample about 28 days before transplant, after cytoreduction. Germline lookup yields CDR1 SNHLY and CDR2 FYNNEI. Deletions cut 6 bases from V and 6 bases from J, with 18 bases between. CDR3 length equals 15 residues. The table came from immunoSEQ multiplex PCR; TCRdb's copy has only in-frame clones and leaves some out. The table has 46,000 or so clones, 85% to 90% seen once. The V and J genes are TRBV2 and TRBJ1-5, with unresolved D. The sample in question was peripheral blood mononuclear cells, obtained before stem cell transplant. This sequence originates from a man aged 60 to 75 with biphenotypic leukemia. Some clones in this sample may be carry-over from other donors' samples. The CDR3 loop reads CASSYRRRAGQPQHF. CDR3 nucleotide sequence: TGTGCCAGCAGCTATAGGAGGAGGGCGGGTCAGCCCCAGCATTTT.